The rows below give T cell receptor beta chains drawn from one sample of a study of OX40 agonist ivuxolimab in advanced cancers. Repertoires were generated with immunoSEQ multiplex PCR, while TCRdb's copy carries only in-frame clones and drops some. In the table there are about 88,000 clones, approximately 89% of which are singletons. The sequenced sample was CD4+ or CD8+ T cells sorted from blood, obtained in a trial of the OX40 agonist ivuxolimab. These receptors all stem from an adult with an advanced solid tumor such as melanoma, head and neck, liver or kidney cancer. Both conserved end residues are part of each CDR3. A D gene is named only where the DNA matches it firmly. Clone size, where shown, is once, few, many, or a class for clones that have expanded.

-	TRBD1	TRBV7-2	TRBJ1-2	TGTGCCAGCAGCCATGGTGGGACAGGCTTTATCTATGGCTACACCTTC	CASSHGGTGFIYGYTF
-	-	TRBV5-1	TRBJ1-4	TGCGCCAGCAAATTATTGGACGGGATAGAGAAACTGTTTTTT	CASKLLDGIEKLFF
-	-	TRBV4-1	TRBJ2-4	TGCGCCAGCAGCCCCATCGGGGGCATTCAGTACTTC	CASSPIGGIQYF
-	TRBD1	TRBV19	TRBJ2-7	TGTGCCAGTAGTCGCCGGGACAGGGACACCGGGGAGCAGTACTTC	CASSRRDRDTGEQYF
few	TRBD2	TRBV5-1	TRBJ2-5	TGCGCCAGCAGCCTCAACCCTAGCGGGGGGCAAGAGACCCAGTACTTC	CASSLNPSGGQETQYF
-	TRBD1	TRBV7-3	TRBJ1-6	TGTGCCAGCAGCTACCGGGACAGGGGTTCACCCCTCCACTTT	CASSYRDRGSPLHF
once	TRBD1	TRBV9	TRBJ1-5	TGTGCCAGCAGCCTTGACAGGGGAGATCAGCCCCAGCATTTT	CASSLDRGDQPQHF
-	-	TRBV29-1	TRBJ2-1	TGCAGCGTTGAAGATGGGATACAGGTCTTC	CSVEDGIQVF
once	-	TRBV2	TRBJ2-1	-	CASSEVGSGAFF
-	-	TRBV5-1	TRBJ1-6	TGCGCCAGCAGCTTGTTAACCCCAGGGGAGACTTCACCCCTCCACTTT	CASSLLTPGETSPLHF
-	-	TRBV18	TRBJ2-7	TGTGCCAGCTCACTCGGGGGGGACAGAGCCTACGAGCAGTACTTC	CASSLGGDRAYEQYF
once	TRBD1	TRBV11-2	TRBJ2-4	TGTGCCAGCAGCACGCGGACAGGGGGCGACCTAGCCAAAAACATTCAGTACTTC	CASSTRTGGDLAKNIQYF
-	TRBD2	TRBV7-8	TRBJ2-2	TGTGCCAGCAGCCTAGCGGCCCGGAACACCGGGGAGCTGTTTTTT	CASSLAARNTGELFF
-	-	TRBV10-2	TRBJ1-1	TGCGCCAGCAGAAGAGGAGGAGGAAACACTGAAGCTTTCTTT	CASRRGGGNTEAFF
-	TRBD1	TRBV15	TRBJ1-2	TGTGCCACCAGCCCCGGGACAGCCTATGGCTACACCTTC	CATSPGTAYGYTF
-	-	TRBV9	TRBJ1-3	TGTGCCAGCAGCCCGCGACCCCGGGACTCTGGAAACACCATATATTTT	CASSPRPRDSGNTIYF
once	-	TRBV11-2	TRBJ2-1	TGTGCCAGCAGCTACCTTGGGACCGGAAAACAACTCTCCTACAATGAGCAGTTCTTC	CASSYLGTGKQLSYNEQFF
-	-	TRBV9	TRBJ1-1	TGTGCCAGCAGCGCGGACGTGGGAGGAATCACTGAAGCTTTCTTT	CASSADVGGITEAFF
-	-	TRBV7-2	TRBJ1-2	TGTGCCAGCAGCTTAGCGGCCAGGGACTATGGCTACACCTTC	CASSLAARDYGYTF
once	TRBD1	TRBV11-2	TRBJ1-1	TGTGCCAGCAGCCCGGACAGGGGATGGGCTTTCTTT	CASSPDRGWAFF
-	TRBD1	TRBV2	TRBJ1-1	TGTGCCAGCTCCAGGGGGCGCGCCCTCAACACTGAAGCTTTCTTT	CASSRGRALNTEAFF
-	-	TRBV5-4	TRBJ2-3	TGTGCCAGCAGCTTGGAGATGAACCACGGGGATACGCAGTATTTT	CASSLEMNHGDTQYF
-	TRBD1	TRBV27	TRBJ2-2	TGTGCCAGCAGTCCGAGGGGGACAGGGGGTACCGGGGAGCTGTTTTTT	CASSPRGTGGTGELFF